This record looks at one T cell receptor (beta chain) sequence and its context. These data originate in a study of CD39 and CD103 CD8 tumor-infiltrating T cells. T lymphocytes were enriched from thawed cells by negative selection, adding EpCAM beads for tumor-infiltrating lymphocytes. Between roughly 10,000 and 110,000 sorted cells per subset supplied genomic DNA. The method was immunoSEQ multiplex PCR; TCRdb's version includes in-frame clones alone and lacks a portion of them. The sample comprises 1,500 or so clones, around 59% of which are singletons, and 23% rests with the top ten. The sequenced sample was CD39- CD103+ CD8+ T cells sorted from the tumor. Subset in this sample: CD103+CD39- single-positive CD45RA- CD8 T cells. The source of this sequence is a human donor with head and neck squamous cell carcinoma.

The CDR3: CASSLGGPTSEQFF. DNA for the CDR3: TGTGCCAGCAGCTTAGGGGGACCTACATCGGAGCAGTTCTTC. The chain has TRBV7-6 and TRBJ2-1; D possibly matches TRBD1 or TRBD2 (5 bases each). Germline CDR1 and CDR2: SGHVS and FNYEAQ. V lost 1 base and J 10 bases, leaving 14 bases between the germline ends. CDR3 size: 14 residues. Full variable domain (remainder filled in from reference TRBV7-6 and TRBJ2-1): GAGVSQSPRYKVTKRGQDVALRCDPISGHVSLYWYRQALGQGPEFLTYFNYEAQQDKSGLPNDRFSAERPEGSISTLTIQRTEQRDSAMYRCASSLGGPTSEQFFGPGTRLTVL.